This TCR beta chain was obtained from a study of T cell changes during pregnancy in multiple sclerosis. Method: immunoSEQ multiplex PCR; TCRdb's copy keeps in-frame clones and lacks some. The sample carries 55,000 or so clones, 80% to 95% recorded once. Germline CDR1 SQVTM, CDR2 ANQGSEA. V lost 4 bases and J lost 16; bases outside the gene matches: 7. CDR3 length: 10 amino acids. The sequence was collected from a female donor in good health, enrolled as a control in a pregnancy study. The V call is TRBV29-1, the J call TRBJ2-1; TRBD2 agrees at 7 bases. The starting material was CD4+ T cells from peripheral blood mononuclear cells, obtained after pregnancy. CDR3 DNA: TGCAGCGTTGCTGGGGGGGGTTTCTTCTTC. Translation: CSVAGGGFFF.